This T cell receptor beta chain was identified in a study of T cells after yellow fever vaccination. Study results and limitations: Post-booster reappearance was seen for most primary-vaccination clones (about 96% CD4, 75% to 90% CD8).

Germline loops: CDR1 SGHRS, CDR2 YFSETQ. This CDR3 has 13 amino acids. Using its own MiXCR run on the 5' RACE reads, TCRdb lists one record per CDR3 protein. The sample yields a few hundred thousand distinct CDR3 sequences, approximately 18% seen once. This clonotype came up many times. Its antigen is not identified. A read error may account for a junction end that differs from germline. This TCR derives from a man aged 18-30 years who received the YFV17D yellow fever vaccine. The chain employs TRBV5-1 and TRBJ2-6; D ambiguous. The source material was PBMCs, sampled before the yellow fever booster vaccination. The CDR3 here is CASSLAGANVLTF. The DNA for the CDR3 is TGTGCCAGCAGCTTAGCTGGGGCCAACGTCCTGACTTTC.